The 22 T cell receptor beta chains presented below share a single source sample, sequenced in a study of blood T cell repertoires in COVID-19 (dated by TCRdb to 2020 to 2021). Library generation was performed with the immunoSEQ multiplex PCR assay. The source is immuneACCESS, and TCRdb retained only in-frame sequences with V and J called. Part of the clones is not carried over; for the studies checked, unresolved V genes explain less than half of this, and the remainder is unexplained. The sample table records about 190,000 clones; about four fifths of these occur just once. The top ten constitute around 5.5% of the sample. Sequencing was performed on peripheral blood. The receptors shown here come from a woman aged 70-85 years with active or convalescent COVID-19.

In DNA form, the CDR3 reads TGTGCCAGCTCACCCCCCCGGGATGGTACCACAGATACGCAGTATTTT. Its translation is CASSPPRDGTTDTQYF. The chain couples TRBV18 to TRBJ2-3; TRBD2 is a possible D gene (5 bases). Germline V gene data show CDR1 as KGHSH and CDR2 as LQKENI. CDR3 length equals 16 residues. V lost 3 bases and J 2 bases, leaving 15 bases between the germline ends.

The count of this clone is one. The V gene is TRBV13, the J gene TRBJ2-1; possible D gene TRBD2, 7 bases. CDR1 is PRHDT and CDR2 is FYEKMQ in the germline V gene (reference sequence). Trimming shortened V by 5 bases and J by 6 bases, and 17 bases separated the two germline ends. The CDR3 spans 15 residues. CDR3 region: CASSIVGGASNEQFF. Here the CDR3 DNA reads TGTGCCAGCAGCATTGTGGGGGGGGCTTCCAATGAGCAGTTCTTC.

V is TRBV21-1 and J is TRBJ2-7; TRBD2, the D gene given by the table, was not confirmed from the DNA. TRBV21-1 is recorded as a pseudogene. CDR3 length: 11 amino acids. The CDR3 DNA follows: TGTGCCAGCAGCCCGGTTAACGAGCAGTACTTC. Translated: CASSPVNEQYF.

The chain carries TRBV11-2 and TRBJ1-1; the D gene is possibly TRBD1 (6 bases). Germline V gene lookup returns CDR1 SGHAT and CDR2 FQNNGV. The CDR3 is 13 amino acids. V was cut by 1 base and J by 8 bases, with 11 bases left in between. CDR3 nucleotide sequence: TGTGCCAGCAGCTTAGTACAGGGTCACGAAGCTTTCTTT. The encoded protein is CASSLVQGHEAFF.

This clone was seen only once. This chain links TRBV3-1 (or the pseudogene TRBV3-2) with TRBJ2-1; D is uncertain. CDR3 length: 15 amino acids. Germline CDR1 LGHDT, CDR2 YNNKEL (reference sequence). V was pared by 0 bases and J by 0 bases, with 6 bases between. In nucleotides, the CDR3 is TGTGCCAGCAGCCAAGACGGTCACTCCTACAATGAGCAGTTCTTC. Translated, it gives CASSQDGHSYNEQFF.

With regard to this clone: At one end the junction does not follow the germline gene, possibly because of a read error. CDR3 region: CASSYGRWGAVF. The DNA of the CDR3 is TGTGCCAGCAGTTACGGGAGGTGGGGCGCCGTCTTT. This chain links TRBV6-5 with TRBJ1-1, with D possibly matching TRBD1 (5 bases). The CDR3 is 12 residues long. The germline V gene encodes CDR1 MNHEY and CDR2 SVGAGI.

The chain combines TRBV7-9 with TRBJ2-1, with TRBD2 identical over 10 bases. This CDR3 is 18 amino acids long. Germline CDR1 and CDR2: SEHNR and FQNEAQ (reference sequence). V lost 5 bases and J lost 6; bases outside the gene matches: 16. CDR3 coding DNA: TGTGCCAGCAGCCTGCCTTTTCGTCTAGCGGGAGTCCGCAATGAGCAGTTCTTC. It specifies CASSLPFRLAGVRNEQFF.

The chain links TRBV10-2 to TRBJ2-7; the D is unclear. With 4 bases removed from V and 9 bases from J, the gap between germline ends came to 10 bases. The CDR3 totals 11 residues. Germline V gene data show CDR1 as WSHSY and CDR2 as SAAADI. The CDR3, as DNA: TGCGCCAGCAGTGGAAGTACGGGGCAGTACTTC. Translated: CASSGSTGQYF.

This clone was observed a single time. The chain recombines TRBV13 with TRBJ2-7; D call uncertain. CDR3 size: 13 residues. V lost 1 base and J lost 5, with 9 bases in between. CDR1 and CDR2 from the germline V gene are PRHDT and FYEKMQ (reference sequence). The CDR3 coding sequence is TGTGCCAGCAGCTTAGACAGTTCGGACGAGCAGTACTTC. It codes for CASSLDSSDEQYF. Drawing the rest from reference TRBV13 and TRBJ2-7, the complete variable domain is AAGVIQSPRHLIKEKRETATLKCYPIPRHDTVYWYQQGPGQDPQFLISFYEKMQSDKGSIPDRFSAQQFSDYHSELNMSSLELGDSALYFCASSLDSSDEQYFGPGTRLTVT.

This clone has more than one count but fewer than ten. As DNA, the CDR3 is TGTGCCAGTATGTCTTATAGCAATCAGCCCCAGCATTTT. This sequence encodes CASMSYSNQPQHF. V is TRBV19 and J is TRBJ1-5; no reliable D call. The V gene's germline CDR1 is LNHDA and CDR2 SQIVND (reference sequence). Trimming removed 7 bases from V and 0 bases from J, with 7 bases in between. This CDR3 comprises 13 residues.

This rearrangement joins TRBV5-1 to TRBJ2-1, with 7 nucleotides matching TRBD1. Per the germline V gene, CDR1 is SGHRS and CDR2 is YFSETQ. The CDR3 contains 14 residues. The junction had 4 bases not matched to a gene; V was cut back by 6 bases and J by 1 base. The CDR3 DNA reads as TGCGCCAGCAAATCCAGGGGGTCCTACAATGAGCAGTTCTTC. Its translation: CASKSRGSYNEQFF. Based on the CDR3 plus reference TRBV5-1 and TRBJ2-1, the full variable domain is KAGVTQTPRYLIKTRGQQVTLSCSPISGHRSVSWYQQTPGQGLQFLFEYFSETQRNKGNFPGRFSGRQFSNSRSEMNVSTLELGDSALYLCASKSRGSYNEQFFGPGTRLTVL.

The chain links TRBV7-2 to TRBJ2-3; 11 bases align to TRBD1. Losses at the gene ends were 5 bases for V and 5 bases for J; bases not matched to a gene: 3. CDR3 length: 14 amino acids. Germline V gives CDR1 SGHTA, CDR2 FQGNSA. The CDR3 DNA sequence: TGTGCCAGCAGCGAGGGACAGGGGGTAGATACGCAGTATTTT. It codes for CASSEGQGVDTQYF.

Details on this clone: The conserved phenylalanine or tryptophan is not found at the CDR3 terminus, so this likely reflects a read error. It is unclear where the CDR3 begins or ends on the DNA, so no DNA is shown, and the CDR3 is as TCRdb lists it. The V gene is TRBV12-2, the J gene TRBJ2-7; TRBD1 was called by the table and not checked on the DNA. TRBV12-2 is a known pseudogene. The CDR3 is made up of 11 amino acids, end residues included. The CDR3 protein is CASRLGYQVPK.

V and J are TRBV7-9 and TRBJ2-1; 14 bases agree with TRBD2. Trimming took 6 bases from V and 9 from J; bases not matched to a gene: 7. The CDR3 runs to 15 residues. Germline CDR1 reads SEHNR; CDR2 reads FQNEAQ (reference sequence). The CDR3 DNA reads TGTGCCAGCAGTGGGACTAGCGGGAGAGGGGGTGAGCAGTTCTTC. Translated, it gives CASSGTSGRGGEQFF.

This clone was recorded a few times. The chain is built from TRBV12-3 or TRBV12-4 and TRBJ1-1; maybe TRBD1 (6 bases). The CDR3 is made up of 11 amino acids. Trimming shortened V by 5 bases and J by 5 bases, and 6 bases separated the two germline ends. Here the CDR3 DNA reads TGTGCCAGCAGTACAGGGACTGAAGCTTTCTTT. This gives the protein CASSTGTEAFF.

The rearrangement uses TRBV29-1 and TRBJ2-7, with TRBD1 identical over 8 bases. With V trimmed by 4 bases and J by 7 bases, 12 bases remained unmatched. The CDR3 is made up of 14 amino acids. Germline lookup yields CDR1 SQVTM and CDR2 ANQGSEA. The CDR3 DNA is TGCAGCGTTGCCTCCGGGACAGGAACCCCTGAGCAGTACTTC. Its translation is CSVASGTGTPEQYF.

The chain has TRBV24-1 and TRBJ2-7; 7 bases agree with TRBD2. CDR3 size: 14 residues. Germline V gene lookup returns CDR1 KGHDR and CDR2 SFDVKD. J was trimmed by 1 base and V by 6 bases; bases with no gene match: 5. CDR3 loop: CATSQTGGSYEQYF. CDR3 DNA sequence: TGTGCCACCAGTCAAACGGGGGGATCCTACGAGCAGTACTTC.

CDR3 amino acids: CASSAQVSNEKLFF. CDR3 nucleotides: TGTGCCAGCAGCGCACAGGTCTCTAATGAAAAACTGTTTTTT. V and J are TRBV9 and TRBJ1-4; possibly TRBD1 for D (5 bases). The CDR3 totals 14 residues. V lost 3 bases and J 3 bases, leaving 9 bases between the germline ends. CDR1 and CDR2 from the germline V gene are SGDLS and YYNGEE.

This clone was counted a few times. The same CDR3 is also encoded by other DNA sequences in this sample. This chain joins TRBV25-1 and TRBJ2-1; TRBD1 aligns across 9 bases. CDR1 is MGHDK and CDR2 is SYGVNS in the germline V gene. Germline trimming cut 3 bases from V and 0 bases from J; bases unmatched to any gene: 0. The length of the CDR3 is 15 residues. CDR3 protein: CASSETGGSYNEQFF. CDR3 bases: TGTGCCAGCAGTGAGACAGGGGGCTCCTACAATGAGCAGTTCTTC.

The sample holds a few counts of this clone. The chain recombines TRBV6-7 with TRBJ2-1; D not certain. TRBV6-7 is sorted into the ORF group, with uncertain function. The CDR3 is 10 amino acids. Trimming pared 11 bases from V and 4 bases from J, leaving 6 bases between. DNA of the CDR3: TGTGCCGGCCAATACAATGAGCAGTTCTTC. Translation: CAGQYNEQFF.

The rearrangement joins TRBV11-2 to TRBJ2-7; 9 bases line up with TRBD2. Germline V gene sequence: CDR1 SGHAT, CDR2 FQNNGV. The CDR3 spans 17 residues. V lost 3 bases to trimming and J lost 1 base; unmatched junction nucleotides: 10. The CDR3: CASSLTLAGEGSYEQYF. The CDR3 region has the DNA TGTGCCAGCAGCTTGACCTTAGCGGGAGAAGGGTCCTACGAGCAGTACTTC.

The V and J genes are TRBV3-1 (or the pseudogene TRBV3-2) and TRBJ2-1, with unresolved D. The CDR3 runs 15 residues. From germline, CDR1 is LGHDT and CDR2 YNNKEL (reference sequence). Trimming stripped 2 bases from V and 1 base from J, with 9 bases between. The CDR3 region is CASSQISSSYNEQFF. The CDR3, as DNA: TGTGCCAGCAGCCAAATCTCTAGTTCCTACAATGAGCAGTTCTTC.